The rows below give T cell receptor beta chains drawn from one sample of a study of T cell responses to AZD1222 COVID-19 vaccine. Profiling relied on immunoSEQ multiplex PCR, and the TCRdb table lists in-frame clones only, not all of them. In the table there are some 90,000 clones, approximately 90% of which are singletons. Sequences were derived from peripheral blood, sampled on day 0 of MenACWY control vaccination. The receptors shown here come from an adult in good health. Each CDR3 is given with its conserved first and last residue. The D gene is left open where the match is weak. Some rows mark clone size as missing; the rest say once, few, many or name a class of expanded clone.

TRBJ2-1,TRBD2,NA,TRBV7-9,TGTGCCAGCAGAAATGAGGAGCTAGCGGGCAATGAGCAGTTCTTC,CASRNEELAGNEQFF
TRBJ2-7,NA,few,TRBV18,TGTGCCAGCTCACCACAAGTCGAGCAGTACTTC,CASSPQVEQYF
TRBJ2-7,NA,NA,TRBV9,TGTGCCAGCAGCTCAAGTCCAGGGGCCTACGAGCAGTACTTC,CASSSSPGAYEQYF
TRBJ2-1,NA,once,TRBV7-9,TGTGCCAGCAGCTTTCCGAATCAAGTAGATGAGCAGTTCTTC,CASSFPNQVDEQFF
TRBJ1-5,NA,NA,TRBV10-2,TGCGCCAGCAGTGAGGGGCGCCGGACCGATAGCAATCAGCCCCAGCATTTT,CASSEGRRTDSNQPQHF
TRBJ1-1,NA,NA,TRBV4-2,TGTGCCAGCAGCCAAGAGGCCAGGGGAGGGACTGAAGCTTTCTTT,CASSQEARGGTEAFF
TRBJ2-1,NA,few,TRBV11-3,TGTGCCAGCAGCTTAGTACCCAGCAATGAGCAGTTCTTC,CASSLVPSNEQFF
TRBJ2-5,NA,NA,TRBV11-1,TGTGCCAGCAGCTCGGACATACAAGAGACCCAGTACTTC,CASSSDIQETQYF
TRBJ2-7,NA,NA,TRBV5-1,TGCGCCAGCAGCTTGGGGGACATTGGCGAGCAGTACTTC,CASSLGDIGEQYF
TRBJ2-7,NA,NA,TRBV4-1,TGCGCCAGCAGCCAAGATCGGGGCCCCTACGAGCAGTACTTC,CASSQDRGPYEQYF
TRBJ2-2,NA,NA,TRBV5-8,TGTGCCAGCACCAAGGAGTTGGCAGGGGCGGACACCGGGGAGCTGTTTTTT,CASTKELAGADTGELFF
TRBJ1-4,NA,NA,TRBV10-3,TGTGCCATCAGTGAGTCCCGGGTAGGGGACGGGGAAAAACTGTTTTTT,CAISESRVGDGEKLFF
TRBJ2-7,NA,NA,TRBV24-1,TGTGCCACCAGCGTGGCGGGTTCCGAGCAGTACTTC,CATSVAGSEQYF
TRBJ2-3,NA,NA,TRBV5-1,TGCGCCAGCAGCTTGGGCCAAATCCGCACAGATACGCAGTATTTT,CASSLGQIRTDTQYF
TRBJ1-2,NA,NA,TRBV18,TGTGCCAGCTACGAGGGGCAGCCTAACTATGGCTACACCTTC,CASYEGQPNYGYTF
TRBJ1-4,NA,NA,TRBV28,TGTGCCAGCAGAGGTCGTTCATTGAATGAAAAACTGTTTTTT,CASRGRSLNEKLFF
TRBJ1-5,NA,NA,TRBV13,TGTGCCAGCAGCTTAAATAGGGGAAGCAATCAGCCCCAGCATTTT,CASSLNRGSNQPQHF
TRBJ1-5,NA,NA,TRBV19,TGTGCCACCGCCCTCGAAGGGGGCAATCAGCCCCAGCATTTT,CATALEGGNQPQHF